The 5 T cell receptor beta chains below were found in one sample sequenced in a study of shared clonotypes between healthy human individuals. Generated by immunoSEQ multiplex PCR, the TCRdb table keeps only in-frame clones and is missing some. This table has about 1.1 million clones, roughly 74% appearing once. Sequenced input: memory CD4+ T cells from PBMCs. As for subset: CD45RA-negative fraction. The receptors stem from a man between 18 and 29 years old in good health. Some clones in this sample may be carry-over from other donors' samples.

The chain has TRBV7-8 and TRBJ2-1; weak D call: TRBD2 (6 bases). Germline V CDR1 and CDR2: SGHVS, FQNEAQ. CDR3 length: 14 amino acids. V was cut by 6 bases and J by 14 bases, with 23 bases left in between. In nucleotides, the CDR3 is TGTGCCAGCAGACCTCGGGGGAGTGGGGATCGGAAGTTCTTC. Translation: CASRPRGSGDRKFF.

The chain carries TRBV2 and TRBJ2-6; D is unclear. The germline V gene encodes CDR1 SNHLY and CDR2 FYNNEI. With 9 bases removed from V and 0 bases from J, the gap between germline ends came to 6 bases. This CDR3 has 13 amino acids. In nucleotides, the CDR3 is TGTGCCAGGGCCAACTCTGGGGCCAACGTCCTGACTTTC. Encoded protein: CARANSGANVLTF.

V gene TRBV6-6 combines with J gene TRBJ1-3; D is ambiguous. CDR3 size: 14 residues. V was pared by 2 bases and J by 4 bases, with 9 bases between. The germline gives CDR1 MNHNY, CDR2 SVGAGI (reference sequence). CDR3 DNA sequence: TGTGCCAGCAGTTACGGGCGGTACGGAAACACCATATATTTT. Residues: CASSYGRYGNTIYF.

Concerning this clone itself: This sample includes further DNA sequences coding for the same CDR3. The gene calls are TRBV5-1 and TRBJ2-1, with TRBD2 matching over 11 bases. J gave up 6 bases and V 4 bases, and 6 bases lay outside the gene matches. The CDR3 spans 15 residues. Germline V gene sequence: CDR1 SGHRS, CDR2 YFSETQ. The CDR3 is CASSGLAGGPNEQFF. The CDR3 coding sequence is TGCGCCAGCAGCGGTCTAGCGGGAGGACCCAATGAGCAGTTCTTC.

J is TRBJ2-5 and V is TRBV6-5, with 8 bases matching TRBD1. The tail of the sequence fits TRBJ2-7 better, so the J call may be wrong. The CDR3 runs 16 residues. The germline V gene encodes CDR1 MNHEY and CDR2 SVGAGI. The CDR3: CASSYELPRGLHEQYF. The CDR3 DNA reads as TGTGCCAGCAGTTATGAGCTCCCCAGGGGGCTCCACGAGCAGTACTTC.